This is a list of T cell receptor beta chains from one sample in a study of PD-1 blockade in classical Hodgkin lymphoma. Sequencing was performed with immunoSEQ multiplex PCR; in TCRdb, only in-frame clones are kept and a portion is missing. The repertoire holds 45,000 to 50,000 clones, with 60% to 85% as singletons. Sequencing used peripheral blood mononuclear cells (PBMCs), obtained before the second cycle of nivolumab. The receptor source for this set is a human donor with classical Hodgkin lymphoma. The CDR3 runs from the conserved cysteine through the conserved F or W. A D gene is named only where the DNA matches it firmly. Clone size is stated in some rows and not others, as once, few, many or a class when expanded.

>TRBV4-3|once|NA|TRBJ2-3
CASSQGWRADTQYF
TGCGCCAGCAGCCAAGGATGGAGGGCGGATACGCAGTATTTT
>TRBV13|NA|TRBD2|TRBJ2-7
CASSQLGASGVYEQYF
TGTGCCAGCAGTCAACTAGGGGCTAGCGGGGTCTACGAGCAGTACTTC
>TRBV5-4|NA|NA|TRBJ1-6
CASSLGKGIISPLHF
TGTGCCAGCAGCTTAGGGAAGGGGATAATTTCACCCCTCCACTTT
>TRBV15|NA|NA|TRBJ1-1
CATSRGEAAEAFF
TGTGCCACCAGCAGAGGGGAGGCGGCTGAAGCTTTCTTT
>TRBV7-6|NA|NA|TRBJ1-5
CASSPEGPNSNQPQHF
TGTGCCAGCAGCCCTGAGGGACCTAATAGCAATCAGCCCCAGCATTTT
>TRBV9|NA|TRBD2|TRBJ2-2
CASSLGLAATGELFF
TGTGCCAGCAGCCTCGGACTAGCGGCAACCGGGGAGCTGTTTTTT
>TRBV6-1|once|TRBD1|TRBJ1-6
CASSTGGNSPLHF
TGTGCCAGCAGTACAGGGGGTAATTCACCCCTCCACTTT
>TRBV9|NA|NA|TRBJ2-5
CASSLPRGGAVETQYF
TGTGCCAGCAGCCTGCCGAGGGGGGGGGCCGTAGAGACCCAGTACTTC
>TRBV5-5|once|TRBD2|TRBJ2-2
CASSLGAGDTGELFF
TGTGCCAGCAGCTTAGGAGCGGGAGACACCGGGGAGCTGTTTTTT
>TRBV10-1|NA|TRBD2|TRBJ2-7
CASSTSGTYEQYF
TGCGCCAGCAGCACTAGCGGGACCTACGAGCAGTACTTC
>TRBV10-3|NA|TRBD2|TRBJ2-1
CAISGGLAASGDNEQFF
TGTGCCATCAGCGGGGGACTAGCGGCTTCCGGAGACAATGAGCAGTTCTTC
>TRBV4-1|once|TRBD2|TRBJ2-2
CASSQEGPGLADTGELFF
TGCGCCAGCAGCCAAGAGGGCCCGGGACTAGCGGATACCGGGGAGCTGTTTTTT
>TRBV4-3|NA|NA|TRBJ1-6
CASSQVSQDSPLHF
TGCGCCAGCAGCCAAGTTAGCCAGGATTCACCCCTCCACTTT
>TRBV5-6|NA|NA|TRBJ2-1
CASSSGVSYNEQFF
TGTGCCAGCAGTTCTGGGGTCTCCTACAATGAGCAGTTCTTC
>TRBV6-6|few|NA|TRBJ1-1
CASSSRSLNTEAFF
TGTGCCAGCAGTTCACGATCCCTGAACACTGAAGCTTTCTTT
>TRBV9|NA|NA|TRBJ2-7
CASSVGDSHSYEQYF
TGTGCCAGCAGCGTAGGTGACAGTCACTCCTACGAGCAGTACTTC
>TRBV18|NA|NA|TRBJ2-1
CASSPRRQGGGNEQFF
TGTGCCAGCTCACCCAGGAGGCAGGGAGGCGGCAATGAGCAGTTCTTC
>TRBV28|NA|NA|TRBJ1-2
CASSSQGYGYTF
TGTGCCAGCAGTTCACAAGGCTATGGCTACACCTTC
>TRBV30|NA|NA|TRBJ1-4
CAWMELGAPREKLFF
TGTGCCTGGATGGAGTTGGGAGCACCCAGGGAAAAACTGTTTTTT
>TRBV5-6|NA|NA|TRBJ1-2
CASSLEASNYGYTF
TGTGCCAGCAGCTTGGAAGCATCTAACTATGGCTACACCTTC
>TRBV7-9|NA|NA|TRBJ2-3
CASSFWDFSTDTQYF
TGTGCCAGCAGCTTCTGGGACTTTAGCACAGATACGCAGTATTTT
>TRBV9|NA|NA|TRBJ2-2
CASSVTGNTGELFF
TGTGCCAGCAGCGTAACGGGGAACACCGGGGAGCTGTTTTTT
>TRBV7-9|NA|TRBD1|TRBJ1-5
CASSRGSSGQGNQPQHF
TGTGCCAGCAGCCGTGGGTCCTCGGGACAGGGAAATCAGCCCCAGCATTTT
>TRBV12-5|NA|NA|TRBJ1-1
CASGLEGNAEAFF
TGTGCTAGTGGTTTGGAAGGGAACGCTGAAGCTTTCTTT
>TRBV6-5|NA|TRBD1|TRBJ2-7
CASRGTGIRDEQYF
TGTGCCAGCAGAGGGACAGGGATACGGGACGAGCAGTACTTC
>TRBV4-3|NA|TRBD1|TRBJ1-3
CASSRRGTGRGNTIYF
TGCGCCAGCAGCCGAAGAGGGACAGGGCGCGGAAACACCATATATTTT
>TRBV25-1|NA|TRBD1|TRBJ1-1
CASSETGHTEAFF
TGTGCCAGCAGTGAGACAGGGCACACTGAAGCTTTCTTT
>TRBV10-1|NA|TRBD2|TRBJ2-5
CASSDGTSGRAETQYF
TGCGCCAGCAGCGACGGGACTAGCGGGAGGGCAGAGACCCAGTACTTC
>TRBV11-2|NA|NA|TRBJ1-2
CASGSNYGYTF
TGTGCCAGCGGATCTAACTATGGCTACACCTTC
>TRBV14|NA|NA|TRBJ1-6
CASSQKVNSPLHF
TGTGCCAGCAGCCAAAAAGTTAATTCACCCCTCCACTTT
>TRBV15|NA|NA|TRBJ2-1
CATSPEGSSYNEQFF
TGTGCCACCAGCCCCGAAGGTAGCTCCTACAATGAGCAGTTCTTC
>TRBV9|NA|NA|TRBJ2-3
CASSVGRRDTDTQYF
TGTGCCAGCAGCGTAGGACGGAGAGACACAGATACGCAGTATTTT
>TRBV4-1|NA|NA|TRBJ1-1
CASSQGARNTEAFF
TGCGCCAGCAGCCAGGGGGCGAGGAACACTGAAGCTTTCTTT
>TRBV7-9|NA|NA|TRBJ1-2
CASSSPRSNHYGYTF
TGTGCCAGCAGCTCCCCCCGGAGCAACCACTATGGCTACACCTTC
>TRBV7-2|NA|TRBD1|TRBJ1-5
CASSLVGTATSNQPQHF
TGTGCCAGCAGCTTAGTGGGGACAGCGACTAGCAATCAGCCCCAGCATTTT
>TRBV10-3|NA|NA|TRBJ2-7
CAISEGTILYEQYF
TGTGCCATCAGTGAGGGGACAATTCTCTACGAGCAGTACTTC
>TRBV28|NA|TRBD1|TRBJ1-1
CASSPDPYSSDRGSWTEAFF
TGTGCCAGCAGCCCAGACCCTTACTCTTCCGACAGGGGGAGTTGGACTGAAGCTTTCTTT
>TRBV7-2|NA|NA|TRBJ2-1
CASSDRYSYNEQFF
TGTGCCAGCAGTGACAGGTACTCCTACAATGAGCAGTTCTTC
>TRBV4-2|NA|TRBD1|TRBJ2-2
CASSPTGTANTGELFF
TGTGCCAGCAGCCCTACCGGGACAGCCAACACCGGGGAGCTGTTTTTT
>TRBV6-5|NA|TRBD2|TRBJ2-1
CASSPGGSNNEQFF
TGTGCCAGCAGCCCTGGCGGGAGTAACAATGAGCAGTTCTTC
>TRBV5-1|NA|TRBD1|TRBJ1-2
CASSYGQANYGYTF
TGCGCCAGCAGCTACGGACAGGCTAACTATGGCTACACCTTC
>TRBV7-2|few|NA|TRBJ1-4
CASSPTILEKLFF
TGTGCCAGCAGCCCCACAATTCTTGAAAAACTGTTTTTT